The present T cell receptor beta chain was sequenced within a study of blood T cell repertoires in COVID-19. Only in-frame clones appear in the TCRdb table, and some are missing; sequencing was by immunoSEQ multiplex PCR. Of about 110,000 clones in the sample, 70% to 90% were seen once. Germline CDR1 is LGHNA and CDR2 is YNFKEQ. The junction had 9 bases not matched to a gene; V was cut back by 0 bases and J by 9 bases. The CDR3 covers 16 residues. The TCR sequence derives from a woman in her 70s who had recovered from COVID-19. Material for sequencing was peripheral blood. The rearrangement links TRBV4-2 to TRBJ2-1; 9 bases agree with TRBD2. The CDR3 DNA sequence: TGTGCCAGCAGCCAAGATAGCGGGGGCCCCCTCGGTGAGCAGTTCTTC. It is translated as CASSQDSGGPLGEQFF.